The 10 T cell receptor beta chains below all came from one sample that was sequenced in a study of T cell responses to AZD1222 COVID-19 vaccine. Sequenced by immunoSEQ multiplex PCR; TCRdb stores in-frame clones only, minus some. The sample lists under 150,000 clones, roughly 90% occurring once. This specimen was peripheral blood, taken 28 days after the second AZD1222 dose. These receptors were taken from an adult who received the AZD1222 COVID-19 vaccine.

The J gene is TRBJ2-3, the V gene TRBV6-6, with TRBD2 matching over 10 bases. Trimming at V came to 6 bases and at J to 5 bases, leaving 8 bases not matched to a gene. The CDR3 has 15 amino acids. Germline V gene lookup returns CDR1 MNHNY and CDR2 SVGAGI (reference sequence). The CDR3 is CASRPSGGPVDTQYF. CDR3 sequence (DNA): TGTGCCAGCAGACCTAGCGGGGGACCGGTAGATACGCAGTATTTT.

Only a few counts were recorded for this clone. The chain recombines TRBV15 with TRBJ2-1, with D perhaps matching TRBD2 (6 bases). V gave up 1 base and J gave up 5 bases, with 12 bases separating them. The CDR3 sequence is 15 residues long. Germline V lookup: CDR1 LNHNV, CDR2 YYDKDF (reference sequence). Here the CDR3 DNA reads TGTGCCACCAGCAGAGTAGGGACTCCTAACAATGAGCAGTTCTTC. Translation gives CATSRVGTPNNEQFF.

This chain links TRBV27 with TRBJ1-5; D is uncertain. V was cut by 3 bases and J by 6 bases, with 12 bases left in between. This CDR3 is built from 14 residues. Looked up from germline, CDR1 is MNHEY and CDR2 is SMNVEV (reference sequence). The CDR3 region is CASSFTVRSQPQHF. In DNA form, the CDR3 reads TGTGCCAGCAGTTTCACGGTCCGCAGTCAGCCCCAGCATTTT.

The chain recombines TRBV7-9 with TRBJ1-2; D is unresolved. CDR3 size: 12 residues. Germline assignment: CDR1 SEHNR and CDR2 FQNEAQ (reference sequence). V lost 1 base, J lost 10 bases, and 10 bases lay in between. The CDR3 protein is CASSLGGNLYTF. CDR3 nucleotides: TGTGCCAGCAGCTTAGGGGGAAACCTCTACACCTTC.

This clone showed up just once. V and J are TRBV2 and TRBJ1-2; D gene ambiguous. Trimming removed 3 bases at V and 8 bases at J, with 10 bases between. Germline V gene lookup returns CDR1 SNHLY and CDR2 FYNNEI. CDR3 size: 12 residues. The CDR3 DNA reads TGTGCCAGCAGTGAGTACAGATTGGGCTACACCTTC. It translates to CASSEYRLGYTF.

This clone was detected only a few times. The chain carries TRBV7-9 and TRBJ2-2, with D possibly matching TRBD2 (6 bases). The V gene lost 5 bases and the J gene lost 4 bases, with 14 bases spanning the gap. The CDR3 runs to 15 residues. From germline, CDR1 is SEHNR and CDR2 FQNEAQ (reference sequence). CDR3 in DNA: TGTGCCAGCAGCGTTGGGGGGATTGGCACCGGGGAGCTGTTTTTT. Its translation: CASSVGGIGTGELFF.

The table lists this clone with a count of one. The genes are TRBV28 and TRBJ2-3; possible D gene TRBD2, 6 bases. Germline V gene lookup returns CDR1 MDHEN and CDR2 SYDVKM. V was shortened by 10 bases and J by 4 bases, with 21 bases between the two germline ends. The CDR3 runs 15 residues. For the CDR3, the DNA is TGTGCCATCATACCCTACAGGAGGGGAGCAGATACGCAGTATTTT. It is translated as CAIIPYRRGADTQYF. The complete variable domain, with remaining parts taken from reference TRBV28 and TRBJ2-3, reads DVKVTQSSRYLVKRTGEKVFLECVQDMDHENMFWYRQDPGLGLRLIYFSYDVKMKEKGDIPEGYSVSREKKERFSLILESASTNQTSMYLCAIIPYRRGADTQYFGPGTRLTVL.

This clone showed up just once. J is TRBJ1-1 and V is TRBV7-8; 7 positions match TRBD1. V shed 5 bases and J 1 base; nucleotides not matched to a gene: 10. Germline loops: CDR1 SGHVS, CDR2 FQNEAQ. The CDR3 contains 16 residues. The DNA of the CDR3 is TGTGCCAGCAGCCTTAACCCCGGGACAGCGAACACTGAAGCTTTCTTT. Protein product: CASSLNPGTANTEAFF.

Written as DNA, the CDR3 is TGCAGCGTTGCGGGGGGGAATACAGATACGCAGTATTTT. Amino acids: CSVAGGNTDTQYF. The rearrangement links TRBV29-1 to TRBJ2-3; 8 positions match TRBD2. Germline V lookup: CDR1 SQVTM, CDR2 ANQGSEA. V lost 4 bases, J lost 3 bases, and 3 bases stayed unmatched. This CDR3 region has 13 residues.

CDR3 in amino acids: CASSQDHRAVNSPLHF. In DNA form, the CDR3 reads TGTGCCAGCAGCCAAGATCATCGGGCAGTTAATTCACCCCTCCACTTT. The chain links TRBV4-2 to TRBJ1-6; D not resolved. V was pared by 0 bases and J by 6 bases, with 12 bases between. Germline V gene lookup returns CDR1 LGHNA and CDR2 YNFKEQ. The CDR3 covers 16 residues.